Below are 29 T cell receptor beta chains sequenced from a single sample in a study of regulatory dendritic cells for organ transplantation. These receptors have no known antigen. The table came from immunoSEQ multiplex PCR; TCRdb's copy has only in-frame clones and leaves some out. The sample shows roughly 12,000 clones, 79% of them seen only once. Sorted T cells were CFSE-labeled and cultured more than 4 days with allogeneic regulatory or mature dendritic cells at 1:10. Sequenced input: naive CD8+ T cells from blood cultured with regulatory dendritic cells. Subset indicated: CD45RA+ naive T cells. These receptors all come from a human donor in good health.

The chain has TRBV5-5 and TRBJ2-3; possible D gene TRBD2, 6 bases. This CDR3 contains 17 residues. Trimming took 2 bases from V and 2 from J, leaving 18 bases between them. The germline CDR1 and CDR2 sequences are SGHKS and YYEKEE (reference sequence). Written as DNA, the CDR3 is TGTGCCAGCAGCTTCGTCTGGGGAGGCCCCTCCACAGATACGCAGTATTTT. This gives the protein CASSFVWGGPSTDTQYF.

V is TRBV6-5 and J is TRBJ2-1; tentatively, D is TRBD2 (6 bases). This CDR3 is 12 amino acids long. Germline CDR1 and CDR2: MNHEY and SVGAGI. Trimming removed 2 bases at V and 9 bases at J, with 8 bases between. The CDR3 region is CASSYLGGEQFF. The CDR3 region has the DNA TGTGCCAGCAGTTACCTCGGGGGTGAGCAGTTCTTC.

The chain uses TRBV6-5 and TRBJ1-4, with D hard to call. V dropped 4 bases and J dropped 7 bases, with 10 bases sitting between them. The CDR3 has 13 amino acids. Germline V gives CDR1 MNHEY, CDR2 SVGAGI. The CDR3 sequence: CASSSLESEKLFF. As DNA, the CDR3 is TGTGCCAGCAGTTCCCTAGAAAGTGAAAAACTGTTTTTT.

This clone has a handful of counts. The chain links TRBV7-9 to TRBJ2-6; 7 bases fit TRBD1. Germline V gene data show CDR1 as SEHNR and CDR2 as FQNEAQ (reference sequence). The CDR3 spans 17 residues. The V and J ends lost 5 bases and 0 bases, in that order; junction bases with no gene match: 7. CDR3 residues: CASSPRDSSSGANVLTF. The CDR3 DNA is TGTGCCAGCAGCCCCCGGGACAGCAGCTCTGGGGCCAACGTCCTGACTTTC.

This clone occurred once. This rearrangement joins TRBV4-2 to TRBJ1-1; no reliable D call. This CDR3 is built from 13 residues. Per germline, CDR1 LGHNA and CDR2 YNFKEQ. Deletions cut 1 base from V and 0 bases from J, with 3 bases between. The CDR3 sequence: CASSQGVNTEAFF. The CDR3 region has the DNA TGTGCCAGCAGCCAAGGAGTGAACACTGAAGCTTTCTTT.

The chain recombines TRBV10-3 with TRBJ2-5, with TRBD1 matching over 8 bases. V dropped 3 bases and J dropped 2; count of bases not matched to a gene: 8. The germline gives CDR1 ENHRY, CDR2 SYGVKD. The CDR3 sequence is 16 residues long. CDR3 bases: TGTGCCATCAGTGACCCCTGGACAGGGCAACAAGAGACCCAGTACTTC. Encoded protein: CAISDPWTGQQETQYF.

CDR3 bases: TGTGCCAGCAGCTTAGCGCGGGGAGATACGCAGTATTTT. This gives the protein CASSLARGDTQYF. The J gene is TRBJ2-3, the V gene TRBV7-8; D is possibly TRBD2 (6 bases). The CDR3 runs to 13 residues. Germline V gives CDR1 SGHVS, CDR2 FQNEAQ. V was shortened by 0 bases and J by 5 bases, with 6 bases between the two germline ends.

The CDR3 DNA follows: TGTGCCAGAACTCAGGGACAGAACTATGGCTACACCTTC. This gives the protein CARTQGQNYGYTF. The chain joins TRBV2 to TRBJ1-2, with 7 bases matching TRBD1. Germline trimming cut 9 bases from V and 2 bases from J; bases unmatched to any gene: 6. The CDR3 contains 13 residues. CDR1 is SNHLY, CDR2 FYNNEI, per germline.

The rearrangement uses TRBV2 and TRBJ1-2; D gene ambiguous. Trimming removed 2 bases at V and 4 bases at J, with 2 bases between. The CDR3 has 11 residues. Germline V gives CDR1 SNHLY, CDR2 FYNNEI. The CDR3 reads CASSERYGYTF. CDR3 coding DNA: TGTGCCAGCAGTGAACGCTATGGCTACACCTTC. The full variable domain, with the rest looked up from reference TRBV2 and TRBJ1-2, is EPEVTQTPSHQVTQMGQEVILRCVPISNHLYFYWYRQILGQKVEFLVSFYNNEISEKSEIFDDQFSVERPDGSNFTLKIRSTKLEDSAMYFCASSERYGYTFGSGTRLTVV.

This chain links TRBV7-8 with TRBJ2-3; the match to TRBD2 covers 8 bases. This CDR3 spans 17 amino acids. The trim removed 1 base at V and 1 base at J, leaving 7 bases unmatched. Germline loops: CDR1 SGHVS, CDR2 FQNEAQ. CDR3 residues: CASSLERGGPGTDTQYF. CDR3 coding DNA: TGTGCCAGCAGCTTAGAACGGGGGGGGCCTGGCACAGATACGCAGTATTTT.

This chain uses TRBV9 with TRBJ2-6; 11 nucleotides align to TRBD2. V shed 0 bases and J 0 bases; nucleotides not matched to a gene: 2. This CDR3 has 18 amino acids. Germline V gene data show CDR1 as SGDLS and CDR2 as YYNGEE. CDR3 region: CASSVELAGASGANVLTF. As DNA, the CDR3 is TGTGCCAGCAGCGTAGAACTAGCGGGGGCCTCTGGGGCCAACGTCCTGACTTTC.

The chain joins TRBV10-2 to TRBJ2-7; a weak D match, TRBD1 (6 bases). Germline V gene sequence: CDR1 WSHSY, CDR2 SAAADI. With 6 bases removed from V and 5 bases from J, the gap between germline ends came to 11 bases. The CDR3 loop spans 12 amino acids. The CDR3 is CASSTGSHEQYF. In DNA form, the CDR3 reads TGCGCCAGCAGCACAGGGAGCCACGAGCAGTACTTC.

CDR3 nucleotides: TGTGCCTGGAGGGTGAGGCAGGGACAGAGGATGTTCCGCGACGTGGACAGGGGTAGGCATGAGCAGTTCTTC. Protein: CAWRVRQGQRMFRDVDRGRHEQFF. The rearrangement joins TRBV30 to TRBJ2-1; 9 bases fit TRBD1. The CDR3 sequence is 24 residues long. CDR1 and CDR2 (germline): GTSNPN, SVGIG (reference sequence). The J segment lost 8 bases and the V segment lost 3 bases, leaving 38 bases of the junction unmatched.

CDR3 nucleotides: TGTGCCAGCAGTGACTTCCGACTCGGGACAGATAGCCAGGTCACCCAGTACTTC. Its protein product is CASSDFRLGTDSQVTQYF. This sequence joins TRBV25-1 and TRBJ2-5; 7 bases fit TRBD1. The CDR3 sequence is 18 residues long. Germline V gives CDR1 MGHDK, CDR2 SYGVNS. With 3 bases clipped from V and 8 bases from J, the junction kept 21 bases outside the gene matches.

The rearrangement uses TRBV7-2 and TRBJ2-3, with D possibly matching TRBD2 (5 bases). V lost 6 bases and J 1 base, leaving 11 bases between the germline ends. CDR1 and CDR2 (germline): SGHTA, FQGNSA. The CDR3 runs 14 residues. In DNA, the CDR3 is TGTGCCAGCAGTTCACTAGGAGGCACAGATACGCAGTATTTT. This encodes CASSSLGGTDTQYF.

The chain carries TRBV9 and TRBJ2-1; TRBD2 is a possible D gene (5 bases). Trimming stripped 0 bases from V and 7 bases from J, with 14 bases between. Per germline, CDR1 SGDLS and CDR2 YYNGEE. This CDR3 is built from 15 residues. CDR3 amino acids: CASSVAATTGNEQFF. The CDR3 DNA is TGTGCCAGCAGCGTAGCTGCTACAACGGGAAATGAGCAGTTCTTC.

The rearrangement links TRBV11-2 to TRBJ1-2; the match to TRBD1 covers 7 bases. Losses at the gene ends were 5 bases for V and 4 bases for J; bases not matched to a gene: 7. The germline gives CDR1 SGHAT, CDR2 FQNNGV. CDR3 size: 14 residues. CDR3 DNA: TGTGCCAGCAGCGAGGGACAGAAGGTCTATGGCTACACCTTC. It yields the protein CASSEGQKVYGYTF.

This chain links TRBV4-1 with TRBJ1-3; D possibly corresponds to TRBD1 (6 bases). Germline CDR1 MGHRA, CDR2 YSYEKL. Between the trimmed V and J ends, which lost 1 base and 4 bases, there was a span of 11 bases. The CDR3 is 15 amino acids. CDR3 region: CASSQGGGPGNTIYF. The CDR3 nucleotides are TGCGCCAGCAGCCAAGGCGGGGGGCCCGGAAACACCATATATTTT.

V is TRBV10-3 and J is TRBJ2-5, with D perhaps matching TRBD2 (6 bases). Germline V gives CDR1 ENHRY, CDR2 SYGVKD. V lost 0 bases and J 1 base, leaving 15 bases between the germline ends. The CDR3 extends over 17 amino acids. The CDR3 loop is CAISESKGRDSQETQYF. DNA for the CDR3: TGTGCCATCAGTGAGTCGAAGGGAAGGGACTCCCAAGAGACCCAGTACTTC.

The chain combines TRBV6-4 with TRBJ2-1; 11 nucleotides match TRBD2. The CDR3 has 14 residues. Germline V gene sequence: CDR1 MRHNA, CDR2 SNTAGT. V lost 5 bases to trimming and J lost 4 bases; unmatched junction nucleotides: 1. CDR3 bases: TGTGCCAGCAGTCTAGCGGGGGGTTACAATGAGCAGTTCTTC. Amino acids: CASSLAGGYNEQFF.

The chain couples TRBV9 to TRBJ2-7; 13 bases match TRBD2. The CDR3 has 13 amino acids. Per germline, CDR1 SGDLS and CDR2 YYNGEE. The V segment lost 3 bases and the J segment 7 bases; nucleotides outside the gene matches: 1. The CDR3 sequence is CASSAGLAGEQYF. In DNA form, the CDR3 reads TGTGCCAGCAGCGCGGGACTAGCGGGAGAGCAGTACTTC.

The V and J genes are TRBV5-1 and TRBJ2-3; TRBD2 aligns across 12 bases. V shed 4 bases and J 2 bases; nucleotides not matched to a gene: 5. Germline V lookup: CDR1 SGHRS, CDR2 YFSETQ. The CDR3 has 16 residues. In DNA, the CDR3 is TGCGCCAGCAGCCCCAGACTAGCGGGGGACACAGATACGCAGTATTTT. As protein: CASSPRLAGDTDTQYF.

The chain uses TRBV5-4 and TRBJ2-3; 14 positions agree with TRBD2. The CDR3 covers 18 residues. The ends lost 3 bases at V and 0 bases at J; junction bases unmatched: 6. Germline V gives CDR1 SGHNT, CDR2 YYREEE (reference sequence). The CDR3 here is CASSYRLAGGASTDTQYF. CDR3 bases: TGTGCCAGCAGCTATAGACTAGCGGGGGGGGCTAGCACAGATACGCAGTATTTT.

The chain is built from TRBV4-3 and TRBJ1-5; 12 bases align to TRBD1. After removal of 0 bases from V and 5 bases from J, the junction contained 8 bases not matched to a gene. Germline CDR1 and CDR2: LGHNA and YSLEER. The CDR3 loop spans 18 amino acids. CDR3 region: CASSQDWPGTGGDQPQHF. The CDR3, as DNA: TGCGCCAGCAGCCAAGACTGGCCCGGGACAGGGGGCGATCAGCCCCAGCATTTT.

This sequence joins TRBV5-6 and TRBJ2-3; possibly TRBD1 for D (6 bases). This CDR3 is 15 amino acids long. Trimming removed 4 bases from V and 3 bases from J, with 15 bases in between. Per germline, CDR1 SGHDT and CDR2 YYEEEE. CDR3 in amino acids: CASSVSGAGTDTQYF. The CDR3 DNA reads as TGTGCCAGCAGCGTCTCAGGGGCGGGTACAGATACGCAGTATTTT.

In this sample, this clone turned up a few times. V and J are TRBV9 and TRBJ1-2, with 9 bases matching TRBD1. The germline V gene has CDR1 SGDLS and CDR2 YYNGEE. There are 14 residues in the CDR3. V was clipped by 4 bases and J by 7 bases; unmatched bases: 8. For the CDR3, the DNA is TGTGCCAGCAGCTCCTCCGGGACAGGGAGTGGCTACACCTTC. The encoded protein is CASSSSGTGSGYTF.

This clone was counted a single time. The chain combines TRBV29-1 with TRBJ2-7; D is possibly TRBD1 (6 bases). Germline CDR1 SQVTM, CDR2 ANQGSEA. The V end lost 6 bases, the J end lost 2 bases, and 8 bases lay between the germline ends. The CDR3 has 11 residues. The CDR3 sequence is CSVRDTYEQYF. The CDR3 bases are TGCAGCGTCCGGGACACCTACGAGCAGTACTTC.

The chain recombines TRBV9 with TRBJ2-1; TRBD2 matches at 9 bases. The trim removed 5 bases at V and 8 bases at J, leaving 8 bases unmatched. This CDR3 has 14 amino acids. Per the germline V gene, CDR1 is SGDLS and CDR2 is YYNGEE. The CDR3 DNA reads TGTGCCAGCAGTCTAGCGGGGATCAACGATGAGCAGTTCTTC. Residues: CASSLAGINDEQFF.

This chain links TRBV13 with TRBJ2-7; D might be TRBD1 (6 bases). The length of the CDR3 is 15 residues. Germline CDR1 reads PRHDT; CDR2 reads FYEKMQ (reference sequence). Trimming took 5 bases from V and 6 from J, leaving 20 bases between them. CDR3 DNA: TGTGCCAGCAGCCACAGGCAGGGGTCCCTCGGCGAGCAGTACTTC. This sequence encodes CASSHRQGSLGEQYF.